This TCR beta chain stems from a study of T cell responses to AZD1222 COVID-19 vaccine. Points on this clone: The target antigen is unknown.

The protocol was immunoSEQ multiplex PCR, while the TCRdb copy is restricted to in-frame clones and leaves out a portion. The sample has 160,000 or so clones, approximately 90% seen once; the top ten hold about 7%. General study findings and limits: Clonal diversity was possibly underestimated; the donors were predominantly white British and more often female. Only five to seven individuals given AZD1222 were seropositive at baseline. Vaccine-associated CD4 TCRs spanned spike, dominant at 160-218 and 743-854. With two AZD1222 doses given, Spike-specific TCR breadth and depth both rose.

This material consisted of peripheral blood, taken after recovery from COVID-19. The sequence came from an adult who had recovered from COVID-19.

Here the CDR3 reads CASSLSSGHLNTGELFF. In nucleotides, the CDR3 is TGTGCCAGCAGCTTAAGTTCGGGACACCTGAACACCGGGGAGCTGTTTTTT. The rearrangement joins TRBV7-3 to TRBJ2-2; possibly TRBD1 for D (6 bases). V lost 1 base, J lost 1 base, and 13 bases lay in between. This CDR3 has 17 amino acids. The V gene's germline CDR1 is SGHTA and CDR2 FQGTGA.